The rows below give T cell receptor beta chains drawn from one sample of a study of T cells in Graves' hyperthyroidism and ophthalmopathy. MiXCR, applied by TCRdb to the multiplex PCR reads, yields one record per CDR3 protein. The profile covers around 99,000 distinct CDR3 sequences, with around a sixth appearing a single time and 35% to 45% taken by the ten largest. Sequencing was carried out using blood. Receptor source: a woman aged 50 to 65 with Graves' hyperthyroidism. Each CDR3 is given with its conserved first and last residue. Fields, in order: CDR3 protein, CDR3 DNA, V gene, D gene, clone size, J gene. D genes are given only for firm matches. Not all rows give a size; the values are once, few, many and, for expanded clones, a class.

CASSLAPGTNYGYTF TGTGCCAGCAGCTTAGCTCCAGGCACTAACTATGGCTACACCTTC TRBV7-9 NA many TRBJ1-2
CASSIGHYNEQFF TGTGCCAGCAGTATCGGCCACTACAATGAGCAGTTCTTC TRBV6-2/TRBV6-3 NA many TRBJ2-1
CATSDPRTMNTGELFF TGTGCCACCAGTGACCCACGGACTATGAACACCGGGGAGCTGTTTTTT TRBV24-1 NA many TRBJ2-2
CASSPWDRRTDTQYF TGCGCCAGCAGCCCGTGGGACAGACGTACAGATACGCAGTATTTT TRBV5-1 TRBD1 many TRBJ2-3
CSVEADVADTQYF TGCAGCGTTGAAGCAGATGTTGCGGATACGCAGTATTTT TRBV29-1 NA many TRBJ2-3
CASSLFGGTEAFF TGTGCCAGCAGCTTGTTTGGAGGCACTGAAGCTTTCTTT TRBV5-5 NA NA TRBJ1-1
CATSDLVGSGQETQYF TGTGCCACCAGTGATTTGGTCGGTTCGGGACAAGAGACCCAGTACTTC TRBV24-1 NA many TRBJ2-5
CASSHGGTDTQYF TGTGCCAGCAGCCATGGTGGCACAGATACGCAGTATTTT TRBV3-1 NA many TRBJ2-3
CASSLDYDTGELFF TGCGCCAGCAGCTTGGACTACGACACCGGGGAGCTGTTTTTT TRBV5-1 NA many TRBJ2-2
CASSLASGELFF TGCGCCAGCAGCTTGGCCAGCGGGGAGCTGTTTTTT TRBV5-1 NA many TRBJ2-2
CSVEGAGGTDTQYF TGCAGCGTTGAGGGGGCGGGAGGCACAGATACGCAGTATTTT TRBV29-1 NA many TRBJ2-3
CSASSREGAGELFF TGCAGTGCTAGCTCGCGGGAGGGTGCCGGGGAGCTGTTTTTT TRBV20-1 TRBD2 many TRBJ2-2
CAISAGQGEGYTF TGTGCCATCAGTGCTGGACAGGGGGAAGGCTACACCTTC TRBV10-3 TRBD1 many TRBJ1-2
CASSFGLAEETQYF TGTGCCAGCAGTTTCGGACTAGCGGAAGAGACCCAGTACTTC TRBV6-1 TRBD2 many TRBJ2-5
CASSQGTHANTEAFF TGTGCCAGCAGCCAGGGGACTCACGCTAACACTGAAGCTTTCTTT TRBV3-1 NA many TRBJ1-1
CASSLHRELETQYF TGTGCCAGCAGCTTACATCGGGAGTTGGAGACCCAGTACTTC TRBV7-9 NA NA TRBJ2-5